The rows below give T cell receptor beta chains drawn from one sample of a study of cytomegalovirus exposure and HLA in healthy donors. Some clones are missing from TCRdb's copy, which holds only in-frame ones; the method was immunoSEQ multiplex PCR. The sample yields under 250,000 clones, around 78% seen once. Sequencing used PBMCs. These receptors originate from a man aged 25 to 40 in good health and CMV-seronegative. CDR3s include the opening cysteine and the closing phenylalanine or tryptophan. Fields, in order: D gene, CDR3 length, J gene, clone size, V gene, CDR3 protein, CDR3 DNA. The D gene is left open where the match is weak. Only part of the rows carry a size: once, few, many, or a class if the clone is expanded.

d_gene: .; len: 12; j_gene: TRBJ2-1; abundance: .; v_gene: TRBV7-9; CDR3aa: CASSTDWGEQFF; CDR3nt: TGTGCCAGCAGCACGGACTGGGGAGAGCAGTTCTTC
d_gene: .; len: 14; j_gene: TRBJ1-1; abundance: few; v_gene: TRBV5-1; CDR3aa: CASSLVGPTGEAFF; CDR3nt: TGCGCCAGCAGCTTGGTCGGTCCGACGGGTGAAGCTTTCTTT
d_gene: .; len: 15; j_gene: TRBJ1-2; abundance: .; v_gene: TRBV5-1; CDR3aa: CASSKMSGREDGYTF; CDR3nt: TGCGCCAGCAGCAAGATGTCCGGCAGGGAGGATGGCTACACCTTC
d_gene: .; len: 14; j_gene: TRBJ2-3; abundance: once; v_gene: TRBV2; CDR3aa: CARSGSSGTDTQYF; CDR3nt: TGTGCCAGATCGGGATCTTCGGGTACAGATACGCAGTATTTT
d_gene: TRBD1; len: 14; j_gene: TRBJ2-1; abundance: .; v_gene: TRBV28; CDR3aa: CASGRDRDYNEQFF; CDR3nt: TGTGCCAGCGGGCGAGACAGGGATTACAATGAGCAGTTCTTC
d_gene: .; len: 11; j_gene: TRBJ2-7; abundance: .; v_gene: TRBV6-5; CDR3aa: CASQGPGEQYF; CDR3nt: TGTGCCAGCCAGGGTCCGGGCGAGCAGTACTTC
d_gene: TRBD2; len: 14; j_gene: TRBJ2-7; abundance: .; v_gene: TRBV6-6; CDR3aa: CASSPAGERYEQYF; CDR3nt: TGTGCCAGCAGCCCAGCGGGAGAACGGTACGAGCAGTACTTC
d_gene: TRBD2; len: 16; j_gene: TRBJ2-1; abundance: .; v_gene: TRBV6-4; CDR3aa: CAGSVGSSGGRGEQFF; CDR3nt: TGTGCCGGCAGTGTGGGAAGTAGCGGGGGCCGGGGTGAGCAGTTCTTC
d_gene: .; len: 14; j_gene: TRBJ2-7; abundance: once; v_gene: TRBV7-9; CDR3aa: CASSSTTGSYEQYF; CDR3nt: TGTGCCAGCAGCTCAACTACAGGTTCCTACGAGCAGTACTTC
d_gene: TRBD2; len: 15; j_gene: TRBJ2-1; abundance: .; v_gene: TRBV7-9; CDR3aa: CASTSGTSSYNEQFF; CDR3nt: TGTGCCAGCACCTCCGGGACTAGCTCCTACAATGAGCAGTTCTTC
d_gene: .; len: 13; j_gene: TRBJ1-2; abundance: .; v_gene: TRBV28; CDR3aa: CASMAGVDYGYTF; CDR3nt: TGTGCCAGCATGGCAGGGGTGGACTATGGCTACACCTTC
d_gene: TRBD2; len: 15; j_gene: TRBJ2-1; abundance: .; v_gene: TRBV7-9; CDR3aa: CASSLLAGGPNEQFF; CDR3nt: TGTGCCAGCAGCCTTCTAGCGGGAGGGCCGAATGAGCAGTTCTTC
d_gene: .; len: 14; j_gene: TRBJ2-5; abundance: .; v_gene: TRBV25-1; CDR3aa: CASSDNENQETQYF; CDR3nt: TGTGCCAGCAGTGATAACGAGAACCAAGAGACCCAGTACTTC
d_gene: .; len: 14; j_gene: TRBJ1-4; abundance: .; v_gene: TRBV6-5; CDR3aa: CATANRAVGEKLFF; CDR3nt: TGTGCCACGGCAAACAGGGCGGTTGGTGAAAAACTGTTTTTT
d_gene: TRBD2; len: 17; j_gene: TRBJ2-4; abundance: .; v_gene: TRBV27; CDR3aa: CASSLQASGRSGNIQYF; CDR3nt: TGTGCCAGCAGTTTACAGGCTAGCGGGAGGTCGGGAAACATTCAGTACTTC
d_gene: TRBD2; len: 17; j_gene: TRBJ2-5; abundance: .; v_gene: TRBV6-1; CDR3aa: CASSEDRGGMYQETQYF; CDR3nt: TGTGCCAGCAGTGAAGATCGCGGGGGAATGTACCAAGAGACCCAGTACTTC
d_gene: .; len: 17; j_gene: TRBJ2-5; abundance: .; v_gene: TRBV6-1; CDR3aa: CASRGGAARGFVETQYF; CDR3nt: TGTGCCAGCCGTGGTGGGGCAGCACGGGGGTTTGTTGAGACCCAGTACTTC
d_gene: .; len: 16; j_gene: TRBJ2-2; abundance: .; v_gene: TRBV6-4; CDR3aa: CASSDSGRGDTGELFF; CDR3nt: TGTGCCAGCAGTGACTCAGGCAGGGGCGACACCGGGGAGCTGTTTTTT
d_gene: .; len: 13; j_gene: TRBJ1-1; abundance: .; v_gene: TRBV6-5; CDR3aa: CASSLSMNTEAFF; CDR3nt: TGTGCCAGCAGTCTGTCTATGAACACTGAAGCTTTCTTT
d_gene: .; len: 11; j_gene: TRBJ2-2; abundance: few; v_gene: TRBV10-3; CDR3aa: CAITNTGELFF; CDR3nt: TGTGCCATCACTAACACCGGGGAGCTGTTTTTT
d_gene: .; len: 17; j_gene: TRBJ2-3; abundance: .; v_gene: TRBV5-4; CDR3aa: CASSLGAAAAFTDTQYF; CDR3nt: TGTGCCAGCAGCTTGGGTGCTGCTGCCGCGTTCACAGATACGCAGTATTTT
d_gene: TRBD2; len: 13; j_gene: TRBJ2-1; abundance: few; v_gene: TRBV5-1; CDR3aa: CASSGTSGRAEFF; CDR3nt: TGCGCCAGCAGCGGGACTAGCGGGAGGGCCGAGTTCTTC
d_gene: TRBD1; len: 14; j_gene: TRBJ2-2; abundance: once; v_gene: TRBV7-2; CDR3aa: CASSLRGRSGELFF; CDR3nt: TGTGCCAGCAGCTTAAGGGGGCGTTCCGGGGAGCTGTTTTTT
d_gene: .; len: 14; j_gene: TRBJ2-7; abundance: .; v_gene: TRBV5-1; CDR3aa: CASSLNRETYEQYF; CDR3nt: TGCGCCAGCAGCTTAAACAGGGAAACCTACGAGCAGTACTTC
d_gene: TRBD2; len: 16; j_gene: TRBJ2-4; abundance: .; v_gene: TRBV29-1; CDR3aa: CSARTSGRVAKNIQYF; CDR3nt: TGCAGCGCCCGGACTAGCGGGAGGGTAGCCAAAAACATTCAGTACTTC
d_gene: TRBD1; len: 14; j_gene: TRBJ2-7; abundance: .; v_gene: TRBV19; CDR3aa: CASSKQGPSYEQYF; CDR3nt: TGTGCCAGTAGTAAACAGGGGCCCTCCTACGAGCAGTACTTC
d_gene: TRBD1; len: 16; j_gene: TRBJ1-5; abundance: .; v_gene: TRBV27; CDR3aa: CASRKTGDGSNQPQHF; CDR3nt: TGTGCCAGCAGGAAGACAGGGGATGGTAGCAATCAGCCCCAGCATTTT
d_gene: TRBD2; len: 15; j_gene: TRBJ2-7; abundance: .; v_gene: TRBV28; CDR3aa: CASSLISGRRYEQYF; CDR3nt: TGTGCCAGCAGTCTTATTAGCGGGAGAAGGTACGAGCAGTACTTC
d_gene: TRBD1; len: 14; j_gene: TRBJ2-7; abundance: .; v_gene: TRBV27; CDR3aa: CASSPTGGPYEQYF; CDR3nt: TGTGCCAGCAGTCCGACAGGGGGCCCCTACGAGCAGTACTTC
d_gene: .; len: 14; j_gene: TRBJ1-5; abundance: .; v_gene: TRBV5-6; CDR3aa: CASSLGHRNQPQHF; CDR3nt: TGTGCCAGCAGCCTGGGACACCGCAATCAGCCCCAGCATTTT
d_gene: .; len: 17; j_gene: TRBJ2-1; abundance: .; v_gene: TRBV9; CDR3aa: CASSVGGQPSSYNEQFF; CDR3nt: TGTGCCAGCAGCGTAGGAGGGCAGCCGAGCTCCTACAATGAGCAGTTCTTC
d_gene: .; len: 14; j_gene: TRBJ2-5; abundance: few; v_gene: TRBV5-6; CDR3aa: CASSFRAREGTQYF; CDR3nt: .
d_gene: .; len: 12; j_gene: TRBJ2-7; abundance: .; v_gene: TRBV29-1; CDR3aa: CSATVGAYEQYF; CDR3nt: TGCAGCGCGACCGTGGGAGCCTACGAGCAGTACTTC
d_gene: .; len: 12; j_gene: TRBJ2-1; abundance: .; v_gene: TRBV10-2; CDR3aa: CASSDRGNEQFF; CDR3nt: TGCGCCAGCAGTGATCGGGGCAATGAGCAGTTCTTC
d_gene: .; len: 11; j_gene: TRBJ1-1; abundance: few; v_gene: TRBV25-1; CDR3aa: CASLWNTEAFF; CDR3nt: TGTGCCAGCCTATGGAACACTGAAGCTTTCTTT
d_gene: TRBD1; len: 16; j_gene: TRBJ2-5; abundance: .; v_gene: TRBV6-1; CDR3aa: CASSEWVAGGHETQYF; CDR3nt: TGTGCCAGCAGTGAGTGGGTGGCAGGGGGTCACGAGACCCAGTACTTC
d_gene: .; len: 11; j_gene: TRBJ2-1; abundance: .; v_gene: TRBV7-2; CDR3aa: CASSFSVEQFF; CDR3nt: TGTGCCAGCAGCTTTAGTGTTGAGCAGTTCTTC
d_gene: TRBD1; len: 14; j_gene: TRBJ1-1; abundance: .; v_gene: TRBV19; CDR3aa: CASRTGVMNTEAFF; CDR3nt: TGTGCCAGTAGGACAGGGGTTATGAACACTGAAGCTTTCTTT
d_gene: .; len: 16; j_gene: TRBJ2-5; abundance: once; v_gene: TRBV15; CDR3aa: CATSRDLGASYETQYF; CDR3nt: TGTGCCACCAGCAGAGATCTGGGGGCCTCTTATGAGACCCAGTACTTC
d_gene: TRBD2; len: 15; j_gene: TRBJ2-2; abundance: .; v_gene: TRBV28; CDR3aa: CASSQGLAITGELFF; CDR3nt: TGTGCCAGCAGTCAGGGACTAGCTATCACCGGGGAGCTGTTTTTT
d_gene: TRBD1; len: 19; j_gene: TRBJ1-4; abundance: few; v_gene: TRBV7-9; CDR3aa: CASSPPRLGQGAINEKLFF; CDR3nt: TGTGCCAGCAGCCCCCCCCGTCTGGGACAGGGGGCGATTAATGAAAAACTGTTTTTT
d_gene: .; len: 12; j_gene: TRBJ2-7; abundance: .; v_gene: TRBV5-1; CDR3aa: CASSRTGYEQYF; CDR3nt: TGCGCCAGCAGCAGGACTGGCTACGAGCAGTACTTC
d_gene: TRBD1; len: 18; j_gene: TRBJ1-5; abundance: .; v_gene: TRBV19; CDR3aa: CASSIHRGAQDSNQPQHF; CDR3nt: TGTGCCAGTAGTATCCACAGGGGGGCCCAGGATAGCAATCAGCCCCAGCATTTT
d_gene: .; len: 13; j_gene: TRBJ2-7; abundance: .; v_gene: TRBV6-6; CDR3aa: CASSYGRGIEQYF; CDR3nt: TGTGCCAGCAGTTACGGCAGGGGAATCGAGCAGTACTTC
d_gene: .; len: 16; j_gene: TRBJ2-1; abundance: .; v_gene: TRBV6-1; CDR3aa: CASSESRDKPYNEQFF; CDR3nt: TGTGCCAGCAGTGAAAGCCGGGACAAACCTTACAATGAGCAGTTCTTC
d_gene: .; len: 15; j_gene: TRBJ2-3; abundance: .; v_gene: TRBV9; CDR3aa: CASSVLGARTDTQYF; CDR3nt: TGTGCCAGCAGCGTCCTAGGGGCCCGCACAGATACGCAGTATTTT
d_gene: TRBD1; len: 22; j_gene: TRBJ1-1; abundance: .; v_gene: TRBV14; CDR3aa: CASSQDLGSVPSGGYMDTEAFF; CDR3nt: TGTGCCAGCAGCCAAGATTTAGGCAGCGTACCTTCAGGGGGCTATATGGACACTGAAGCTTTCTTT
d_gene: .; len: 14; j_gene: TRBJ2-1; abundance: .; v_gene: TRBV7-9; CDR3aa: CASSLASDYNEQFF; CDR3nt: TGTGCCAGCAGCTTAGCTTCAGACTACAATGAGCAGTTCTTC
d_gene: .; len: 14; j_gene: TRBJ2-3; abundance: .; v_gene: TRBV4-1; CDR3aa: CASSQDLGGYTQYF; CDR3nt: TGCGCCAGCAGCCAAGATCTCGGGGGTTATACGCAGTATTTT
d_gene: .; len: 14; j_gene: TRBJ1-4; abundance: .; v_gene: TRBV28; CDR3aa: CASSLTASNEKLFF; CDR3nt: TGTGCCAGCAGTTTGACAGCCTCTAATGAAAAACTGTTTTTT
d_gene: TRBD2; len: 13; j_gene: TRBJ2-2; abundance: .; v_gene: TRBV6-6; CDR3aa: CASTHGGAGELFF; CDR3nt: TGTGCCAGCACCCATGGGGGGGCCGGGGAGCTGTTTTTT
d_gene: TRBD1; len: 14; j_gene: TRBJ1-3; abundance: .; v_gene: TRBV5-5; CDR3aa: CASHRTGTGNTIYF; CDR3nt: TGTGCCAGCCATCGGACAGGGACTGGAAACACCATATATTTT
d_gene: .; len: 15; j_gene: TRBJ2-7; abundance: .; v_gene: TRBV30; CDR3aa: CAWSVTLGSSREQYF; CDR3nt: TGTGCCTGGAGTGTAACCCTCGGGAGCTCTCGGGAGCAGTACTTC